These 12 T cell receptor beta chains share one sample of origin, sequenced in a study of beta chain features in type 1 diabetes. Their cognate antigens are unknown. Findings of the study overall: All four CD4+ subsets from Type 1 diabetes patients carried moderately but significantly shorter TCRB CDR3s.

The investigators reverse transcribed all of the isolated RNA, so they sequenced expressed TCRB transcripts. Clones were read by immunoSEQ multiplex PCR, and TCRdb kept only the in-frame ones, dropping some. Here the sample spans more than 550,000 clones, over 12% being singletons. Material for sequencing was naive CD4+ T cells from blood. The receptors stem from a young man with type 1 diabetes.

The J gene is TRBJ2-3, the V gene TRBV5-6; TRBD2 matches at 10 bases. This CDR3 region has 16 residues. Per germline, CDR1 SGHDT and CDR2 YYEEEE. Germline trimming cut 3 bases from V and 2 bases from J; bases unmatched to any gene: 6. As DNA, the CDR3 is TGTGCCAGCAGCTCCCGTCTAGCGGGAGACACAGATACGCAGTATTTT. It specifies CASSSRLAGDTDTQYF.

This clone was detected only a few times. An end of the junction differs from the germline gene, which may be a read error. The gene calls are TRBV7-7 and TRBJ2-5; 7 bases line up with TRBD1. This CDR3 has 15 amino acids. The germline CDR1 and CDR2 sequences are SSHAT and FNYEAQ (reference sequence). The CDR3: CASSPRTGDQETQYF. CDR3 bases: TGTGCTAGCAGCCCCCGGACAGGTGATCAAGAGACCCAGTACTTC.

The genes are TRBV7-8 and TRBJ2-7; D is possibly TRBD1 (5 bases). This CDR3 has 14 residues. Germline V gene data show CDR1 as SGHVS and CDR2 as FQNEAQ. V was shortened by 3 bases and J by 9 bases, with 18 bases between the two germline ends. DNA of the CDR3: TGTGCCAGCAGCTTGGGGCCAGGTCAAGGGTGGCAGTACTTC. This encodes CASSLGPGQGWQYF.

This clone was seen a few times. The J gene is TRBJ1-2, the V gene TRBV10-3; D gene uncertain. The V end was cut by 4 bases, the J end by 0 bases, with 12 bases between. Germline assignment: CDR1 ENHRY and CDR2 SYGVKD. CDR3 size: 15 residues. This chain's CDR3 is CAISGGELTNYGYTF. DNA of the CDR3: TGTGCCATCAGTGGCGGTGAGCTCACTAACTATGGCTACACCTTC.

V usage is TRBV7-8 and J usage is TRBJ2-2, with 7 bases matching TRBD2. CDR3 length equals 18 residues. The germline V gene encodes CDR1 SGHVS and CDR2 FQNEAQ. The ends lost 4 bases at V and 0 bases at J; junction bases unmatched: 11. For the CDR3, the DNA is TGTGCCAGCAGCTCCCGACTCTCTAGCGGATCGAACACCGGGGAGCTGTTTTTT. As protein: CASSSRLSSGSNTGELFF.

This clone occurred a few times. This chain uses TRBV18 with TRBJ2-5; D unresolved. The CDR3 has 12 amino acids. Trimming cost V 2 bases and J 6 bases, with 7 bases left between them. Per the germline V gene, CDR1 is KGHSH and CDR2 is LQKENI. The CDR3: CASSPDTKTQYF. The CDR3 DNA follows: TGTGCCAGCTCACCAGACACGAAGACCCAGTACTTC.

This clone was counted only a few times. The chain employs TRBV2 and TRBJ1-2, with D unresolved. Germline V gene sequence: CDR1 SNHLY, CDR2 FYNNEI. Trimming pared 5 bases from V and 3 bases from J, leaving 4 bases between. CDR3 length: 11 amino acids. The CDR3 DNA follows: TGTGCCAGCAGTACGGACTATGGCTACACCTTC. Translation: CASSTDYGYTF.

This sequence joins TRBV9 and TRBJ2-1; TRBD1 might be the D (5 bases). CDR1 SGDLS and CDR2 YYNGEE come from the germline V gene. V gave up 2 bases and J gave up 5 bases, with 11 bases separating them. The CDR3 consists of 14 residues. The CDR3 here is CASSVSQDHNEQFF. The CDR3 region has the DNA TGTGCCAGCAGCGTGTCACAGGATCACAATGAGCAGTTCTTC.

This clone was found a few times. The V call is TRBV7-9, the J call TRBJ1-4; no reliable D call. V gave up 8 bases and J gave up 7 bases, with 17 bases separating them. This CDR3 comprises 14 residues. The germline CDR1 and CDR2 sequences are SEHNR and FQNEAQ (reference sequence). CDR3 residues: CASSPIDKSEKLFF. The CDR3 DNA is TGTGCCAGCTCCCCTATCGACAAATCTGAAAAACTGTTTTTT.

The sample holds a few counts of this clone. The V and J genes are TRBV21-1 and TRBJ1-5; the D call in the table, TRBD1, was not verified against the DNA. TRBV21-1 is given as a pseudogene. CDR3 size: 13 residues. CDR3 DNA: TGTGCCAGCCCAGAGACAGGGAATCAGCCCCAGCATTTT. It codes for CASPETGNQPQHF.

This clone has just a few counts. The genes are TRBV6-4 and TRBJ2-6, with D tentatively TRBD2 (5 bases). The CDR3 has 14 amino acids. Trimming took 6 bases from V and 1 from J, leaving 7 bases between them. The germline gives CDR1 MRHNA, CDR2 SNTAGT. The DNA of the CDR3 is TGTGCCAGCAGCCCGGGGTCTGGGGCCAACGTCCTGACTTTC. This sequence encodes CASSPGSGANVLTF.

This clone was picked up a small number of times. Other DNA sequences in this sample translate to the same CDR3. The genes are TRBV9 and TRBJ1-2; D not resolved. This CDR3 comprises 13 residues. Trimming shortened V by 2 bases and J by 2 bases, and 7 bases separated the two germline ends. Germline V CDR1 and CDR2: SGDLS, YYNGEE. The CDR3 sequence is CASSVYTNYGYTF. CDR3 in DNA: TGTGCCAGCAGCGTTTATACGAACTATGGCTACACCTTC.